Reported below is one T cell receptor (beta chain). Its specificity is not known. V was shortened by 3 bases and J by 0 bases, with 9 bases between the two germline ends. Germline V CDR1 and CDR2: SGHVS, FQNEAQ. The CDR3 is made up of 14 amino acids. TCRdb's copy holds only in-frame clones and misses some; the assay was immunoSEQ multiplex PCR. The table has about 32,000 clones, around nine tenths seen once. The sample originates from a study of T cells after posttransplantation cyclophosphamide. Study-wide results and limits: Blood and skin or GI T cell repertoires showed limited TRB overlap.

Sequencing was performed on PBMCs. The chain carries TRBV7-8 and TRBJ2-7; D might be TRBD1 (6 bases). This clonotype originated in a woman aged 35 to 49 with a blood cancer, CMV-positive, and with a related stem cell donor. CDR3 DNA: TGTGCCAGCAGCTTGAGGACAGCCTCCTACGAGCAGTACTTC. It yields the protein CASSLRTASYEQYF.